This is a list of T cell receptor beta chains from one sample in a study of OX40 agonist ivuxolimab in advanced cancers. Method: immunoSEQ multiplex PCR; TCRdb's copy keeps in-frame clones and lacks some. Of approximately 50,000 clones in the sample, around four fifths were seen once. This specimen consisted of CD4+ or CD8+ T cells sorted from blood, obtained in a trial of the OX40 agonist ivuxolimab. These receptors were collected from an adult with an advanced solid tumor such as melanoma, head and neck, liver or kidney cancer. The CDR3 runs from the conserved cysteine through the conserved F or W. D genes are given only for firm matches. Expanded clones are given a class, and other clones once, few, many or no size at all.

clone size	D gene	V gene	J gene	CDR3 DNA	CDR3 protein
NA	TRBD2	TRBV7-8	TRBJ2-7	TGTGCCAGCAGCTTAGCGCCTAGCGGGGGGTCCTACGAGCAGTACTTC	CASSLAPSGGSYEQYF
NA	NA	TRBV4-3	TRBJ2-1	TGCGCCAGCAGCCAGGAAGTCTTCAATGAGCAGTTCTTC	CASSQEVFNEQFF
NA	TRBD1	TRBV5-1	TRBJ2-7	TGCGCCAGCGCCAGGGACAGGGGGACGGGGGAGCAGTACTTC	CASARDRGTGEQYF
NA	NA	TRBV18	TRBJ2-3	TGTGCCAGCTCAGTCGACAGGCCGAGCGCAGATACGCAGTATTTT	CASSVDRPSADTQYF
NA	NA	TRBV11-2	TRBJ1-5	TGTGCCAGCAGCTTAGGTCATAGGCAGCCCCAGCATTTT	CASSLGHRQPQHF
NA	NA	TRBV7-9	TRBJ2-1	TGTGCCAGCAGTCCAGGGCGGTTCGGCTGGAATGAGCAGTTCTTC	CASSPGRFGWNEQFF
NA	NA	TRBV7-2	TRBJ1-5	TGTGCCAGCAGCAACCAGGGGTTTTATCAGCCCCAGCATTTT	CASSNQGFYQPQHF
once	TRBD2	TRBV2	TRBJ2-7	TGTGCCGGGGGACTAGCCCCCTACGAGCAGTACTTC	CAGGLAPYEQYF
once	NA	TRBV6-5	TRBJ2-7	TGTGCCAGCAGTTACGAGCTCGGGCCGGCCTACGAGCAGTACTTC	CASSYELGPAYEQYF
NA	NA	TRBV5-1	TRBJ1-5	TGCGCCAGCAGCTTAGGGGAAGATAGCAATCAGCCCCAGCATTTT	CASSLGEDSNQPQHF
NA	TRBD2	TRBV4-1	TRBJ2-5	TGCGCCAGCAGCCAAGAAGGCCTAGCGGGGGGGCCCGGGCAAGAGACCCAGTACTTC	CASSQEGLAGGPGQETQYF
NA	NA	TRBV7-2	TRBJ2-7	TGTGCCAGCAGCCCGGAGGGCGCCCTTAGAGAGCAGTACTTC	CASSPEGALREQYF
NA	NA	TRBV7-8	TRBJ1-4	TGTGCCAGCAGCTTCATGGGGTGGGGGGAAAAACTGTTTTTT	CASSFMGWGEKLFF
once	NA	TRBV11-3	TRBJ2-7	TGTGCCAGCAGCCAAAATCCCGGGGCCGGCGAGCAGTACTTC	CASSQNPGAGEQYF
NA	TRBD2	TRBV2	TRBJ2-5	TGTGCCAGCAGTGAGGATAGCGGGGCGAGAAAGACCCAGTACTTC	CASSEDSGARKTQYF
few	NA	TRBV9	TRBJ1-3	TGTGCCAGCAGCGTAGGTCAGGGTGATGACACCATATATTTT	CASSVGQGDDTIYF
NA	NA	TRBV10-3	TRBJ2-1	TGTGCCATCAGATCTGCCGCCGGGCTCTACAATGAGCAGTTCTTC	CAIRSAAGLYNEQFF
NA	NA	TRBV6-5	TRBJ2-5	TGTGCCAGCAGTCGACAGGCGCTGCGAGAGACCCAGTACTTC	CASSRQALRETQYF
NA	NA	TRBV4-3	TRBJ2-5	TGCGCCAGCAGCCAAGGTGGGGGACGAGAGACCCAGTACTTC	CASSQGGGRETQYF
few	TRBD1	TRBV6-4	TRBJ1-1	TGTGCCAGCAGACGGACAGGGAACACTGAAGCTTTCTTT	CASRRTGNTEAFF
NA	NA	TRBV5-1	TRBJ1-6	TGCGCCAGCAGTCAAGTGTGGGGCTCACCCCTCCACTTT	CASSQVWGSPLHF
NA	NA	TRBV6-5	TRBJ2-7	TGTGCCAGCAGTTACTCAGAGGTGCAGTACTTC	CASSYSEVQYF
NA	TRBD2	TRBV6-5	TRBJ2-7	TGTGCCAGCAGCCACGGGGGACTAGACTACGAGCAGTACTTC	CASSHGGLDYEQYF
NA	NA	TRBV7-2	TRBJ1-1	TGTGCCAGCAGCTCCCAGGGTGCGAACACTGAAGCTTTCTTT	CASSSQGANTEAFF
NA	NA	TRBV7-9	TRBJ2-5	TGTGCCAGCAGCTTCTCGGGTGGCGAGACCCAGTACTTC	CASSFSGGETQYF
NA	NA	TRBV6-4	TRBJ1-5	TGTGCCAGCAGTGCCGCGACGGGTGTAGGTCAGCCCCAGCATTTT	CASSAATGVGQPQHF
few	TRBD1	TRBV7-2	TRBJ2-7	TGTGCCAGCAGACACCGGGACAGGGCCTTGCTTGGAGAGCAGTACTTC	CASRHRDRALLGEQYF
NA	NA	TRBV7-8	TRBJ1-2	TGTGCCAGCAGCTTAGACGGGGGAGGCTACACCTTC	CASSLDGGGYTF
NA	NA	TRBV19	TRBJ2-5	TGTGCCACTGCCGGTCAAGAAAAAGAGACCCAGTACTTC	CATAGQEKETQYF
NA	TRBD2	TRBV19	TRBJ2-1	TGTGCCAGTAGGACTAGCGGGGGGGACTACAATGAGCAGTTCTTC	CASRTSGGDYNEQFF
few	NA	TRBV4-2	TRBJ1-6	TGTGCCAGCAGCCCTCAACAGGGATCTTATAATTCACCCCTCCACTTT	CASSPQQGSYNSPLHF
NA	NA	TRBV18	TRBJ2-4	TGTGCCAGCTCACCGGTCGCCTATCAACGACCAGGGGCCAAAAACATTCAGTACTTC	CASSPVAYQRPGAKNIQYF
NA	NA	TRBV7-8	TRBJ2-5	TGTGCCAGCAGCTTATCCGAGACCCAGTACTTC	CASSLSETQYF
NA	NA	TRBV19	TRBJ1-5	TGTGCCAGTAGTACGTGGATTCTCGGTAATCAGCCCCAGCATTTT	CASSTWILGNQPQHF
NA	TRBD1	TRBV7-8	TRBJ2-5	TGTGCCAGCAGCGGGGACAGCACCCAAGAGACCCAGTACTTC	CASSGDSTQETQYF
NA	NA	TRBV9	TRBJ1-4	TGTGCCAGCAGCGTAGACGGGGCCTATCCATCAACTAATGAAAAACTGTTTTTT	CASSVDGAYPSTNEKLFF
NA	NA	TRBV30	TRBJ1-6	TGTGCCTGGGAGGGTAGTAATAATTCACCCCTCCACTTT	CAWEGSNNSPLHF
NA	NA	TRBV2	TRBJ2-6	TGTGCCAGCAGTGACCGCTCTGGGGCCAACGTCCTGACTTTC	CASSDRSGANVLTF
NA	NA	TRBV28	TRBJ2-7	TGTGCCAGCAGTGTCCATCAAGCAGGTTACGAGCAGTACTTC	CASSVHQAGYEQYF
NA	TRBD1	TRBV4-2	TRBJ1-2	TGTGCCAGCAGCCAAGGACCAACGACAGGGAACTATGGCTACACCTTC	CASSQGPTTGNYGYTF
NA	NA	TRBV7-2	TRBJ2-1	TGTGCCAGCAGCCCCGTCGACAGCTCCTACAATGAGCAGTTCTTC	CASSPVDSSYNEQFF
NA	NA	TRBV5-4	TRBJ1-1	TGTGCCAGCAGCTTGGGCATAACTATGAACACTGAAGCTTTCTTT	CASSLGITMNTEAFF
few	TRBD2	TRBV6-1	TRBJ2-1	TGTGCCAGCATTAATAGCGGGGCCCTATACAATGAGCAGTTCTTC	CASINSGALYNEQFF
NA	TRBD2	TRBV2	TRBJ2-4	TGTGCCAGCAGCCGACTAGCGGGGGGAAACATTCAGTACTTC	CASSRLAGGNIQYF
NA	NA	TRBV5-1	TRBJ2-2	TGCGCCAGCAGCCCACGTGCGGAGGGTATGGCCGGGGAGCTGTTTTTT	CASSPRAEGMAGELFF
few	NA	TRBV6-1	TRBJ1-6	TGTGCCAGCAGTGATTCAGGGTTTAATTCACCCCTCCACTTT	CASSDSGFNSPLHF
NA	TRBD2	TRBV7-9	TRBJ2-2	TGTGCCAGCAGCCCCTTCAGCGGGGTTTACACCGGGGAGCTGTTTTTT	CASSPFSGVYTGELFF
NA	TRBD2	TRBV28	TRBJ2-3	TGTGCCAGCAGCTTGGCCGGACTAGCGGGTGGATCAGATACGCAGTATTTT	CASSLAGLAGGSDTQYF
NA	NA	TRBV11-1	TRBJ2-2	TGTGCCAGCAGCTTAGGAAGATCTGCCGGGGAGCTGTTTTTT	CASSLGRSAGELFF
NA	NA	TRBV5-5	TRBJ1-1	TGTGCCAGCAGCTTGCTGAACACTGAAGCTTTCTTT	CASSLLNTEAFF
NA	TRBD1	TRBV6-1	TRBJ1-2	TGTGCCAGCAGAAGGGACAGGGGGCTATATGGCTACACCTTC	CASRRDRGLYGYTF
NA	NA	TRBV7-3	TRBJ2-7	TGTGCCAGCAGCCCCCAGGCGGGGGCAGACTACGAGCAGTACTTC	CASSPQAGADYEQYF
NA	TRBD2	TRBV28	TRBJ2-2	TGTGCCAGCAACTTAGCGGGGGGAACCGGGGAGCTGTTTTTT	CASNLAGGTGELFF
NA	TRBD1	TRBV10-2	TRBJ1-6	TGCGCCAGCGAAGAGGGACAGGGGGGGGGTTCACCCCTCCACTTT	CASEEGQGGGSPLHF
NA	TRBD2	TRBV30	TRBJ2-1	TGTGCCTGGAGTGCTCTAGCGGGGGGTTACAATGAGCAGTTCTTC	CAWSALAGGYNEQFF